This T cell receptor (beta chain) was found in a study of shared clonotypes between healthy human individuals. Study-level background: Each donor's CD4 naive and CD4 memory cells filled three plates apiece, CD8 naive two, and CD8 memory one.

Germline V CDR1 and CDR2: LNHNV, YYDKDF (reference sequence). V was trimmed by 0 bases and J by 0 bases, leaving 15 bases between them. The CDR3 runs 17 residues. Donation came from healthy HIV-negative adults that had no recent acute infections or vaccinations. Caucasian adults living in Nashville, Tennessee, provided all samples. This table comes from immunoSEQ multiplex PCR, and its TCRdb copy is limited to in-frame clones, with some not included. The profile shows about 95,000 clones, 67% of them singletons. The sample was memory CD8+ T cells sorted from blood. Described subset: CD45RO+ cells pooled with CCR7-negative TemRA cells. The chain links TRBV15 to TRBJ2-7, with D perhaps assigned TRBD1 or TRBD2 (6 bases each). The TCR comes from a young man in good health. CDR3 region: CATSRDWGDTSSYEQYF. The CDR3 bases are TGTGCCACCAGCAGAGATTGGGGGGACACTAGCTCCTACGAGCAGTACTTC.